This is a list of T cell receptor beta chains from one sample in a study of shared clonotypes between healthy human individuals. Repertoires were generated with immunoSEQ multiplex PCR, while TCRdb's copy carries only in-frame clones and drops some. Of 800,000 to 1,200,000 clones listed, 75% to 85% are singletons. The source material was memory CD4+ T cells from PBMCs. Every receptor here comes from a young man in good health. Some clones in this sample may be carry-over from other donors' samples. The CDR3 runs from the conserved cysteine through the conserved F or W. A D gene is named only where the DNA matches it firmly. Only part of the rows carry a size: once, few, many, or a class if the clone is expanded.

d_gene,j_gene,v_gene,abundance,CDR3aa,CDR3nt
-,TRBJ2-2,TRBV7-9,-,CASSFTGYGELFF,TGTGCCAGCAGCTTTACAGGGTACGGGGAGCTGTTTTTT
-,TRBJ1-1,TRBV2,-,CASSERPLNTEAFF,TGTGCCAGCAGTGAACGGCCGTTAAACACTGAAGCTTTCTTT
TRBD1,TRBJ1-1,TRBV14,few,CASSHTDRTEAFF,TGTGCCAGCAGCCACACGGACAGGACTGAAGCTTTCTTT
TRBD2,TRBJ2-1,TRBV4-3,-,CASSQDYSSASGRGVTEQFF,TGCGCCAGCAGCCAAGATTATTCGTCGGCTAGCGGGAGAGGTGTGACTGAGCAGTTCTTC
-,TRBJ2-1,TRBV7-3,-,CASSPTREWNEQFF,TGTGCCAGCAGCCCAACCAGGGAATGGAATGAGCAGTTCTTC
TRBD2,TRBJ2-1,TRBV11-2,-,CASSFTSGSHNEQFF,TGTGCCAGCAGCTTTACTAGCGGAAGCCACAATGAGCAGTTCTTC
-,TRBJ1-1,TRBV6-1,once,CASSLITGNTEAFF,TGTGCCAGCAGTCTGATTACAGGGAACACTGAAGCTTTCTTT
-,TRBJ1-1,TRBV27,-,CASSAAVNTEAFF,TGTGCCAGCAGCGCGGCAGTGAACACTGAAGCTTTCTTT
TRBD2,TRBJ2-2,TRBV7-3,-,CASSATSGSNGELFF,TGTGCCAGCAGCGCAACTAGCGGGAGTAACGGGGAGCTGTTTTTT
-,TRBJ2-1,TRBV19,-,CASSNYGSSYNEQFF,TGTGCCAGTAGTAACTATGGAAGCTCCTACAATGAGCAGTTCTTC
-,TRBJ1-2,TRBV5-6,-,CASSPPRGRSYGYTF,TGTGCCAGCAGCCCTCCTCGAGGGAGAAGCTATGGCTACACCTTC
-,TRBJ2-7,TRBV5-1,-,CASSLIDEPLTYEQYF,TGCGCCAGCAGCTTGATCGACGAACCCCTGACCTACGAGCAGTACTTC
-,TRBJ2-7,TRBV6-1,-,CASSAQGWYYEQYF,TGTGCCAGCAGTGCCCAGGGTTGGTACTACGAGCAGTACTTC
-,TRBJ1-1,TRBV7-8,-,CASSPTRTEAFF,TGTGCCAGCAGCCCCACCCGGACTGAAGCTTTCTTT
-,TRBJ2-1,TRBV14,-,CASGGTVQFF,TGTGCCAGCGGCGGTACGGTACAGTTCTTC
-,TRBJ1-5,TRBV2,-,CASSRGHRDSNQPQHF,TGTGCCAGCAGTCGGGGACACCGGGATAGCAATCAGCCCCAGCATTTT
TRBD1,TRBJ2-4,TRBV4-1,-,CASSQEGQGGNKNIQYF,TGCGCCAGCAGCCAAGAAGGACAGGGGGGAAACAAAAACATTCAGTACTTC
TRBD2,TRBJ2-2,TRBV5-4,-,CASSPAGVAGELFF,TGTGCCAGCAGCCCCGCGGGAGTGGCCGGGGAGCTGTTTTTT
-,TRBJ2-7,TRBV29-1,-,CSAQSTVLDEQYF,TGCAGCGCCCAATCGACAGTCCTGGACGAGCAGTACTTC
-,TRBJ2-7,TRBV7-2,-,CASSLRGLAYYEQYF,TGTGCCAGCAGCCTACGAGGACTGGCTTACTACGAGCAGTACTTC
-,TRBJ2-6,TRBV6-6,-,CASSYALSGANVLTF,TGTGCCAGCAGTTACGCGCTCTCTGGGGCCAACGTCCTGACTTTC
TRBD1,TRBJ1-5,TRBV5-5,-,CASSLTGGSNQPQHF,TGTGCCAGCAGCCTGACAGGGGGTAGCAATCAGCCCCAGCATTTT
-,TRBJ2-1,TRBV9,-,CASSVLGLGDEQFF,TGTGCCAGCAGCGTCCTGGGTCTGGGCGATGAGCAGTTCTTC
-,TRBJ1-2,TRBV18,once,CASSFRVDYGYTF,TGTGCCAGCTCATTCAGGGTGGACTATGGCTACACCTTC
-,TRBJ2-1,TRBV7-2,-,CASSFGLWLEQFF,TGTGCCAGCAGCTTCGGTCTATGGCTTGAGCAGTTCTTC
-,TRBJ2-7,TRBV6-6,-,CASSYSLGGEQYF,TGTGCCAGCAGTTACTCACTGGGGGGAGAGCAGTACTTC
TRBD2,TRBJ2-2,TRBV9,-,CASSPTLAGASTGELFF,TGTGCCAGCAGCCCGACCCTAGCGGGAGCGAGCACCGGGGAGCTGTTTTTT
-,TRBJ2-5,TRBV2,-,CASSGQQETQYF,TGTGCCAGCAGCGGACAGCAAGAGACCCAGTACTTC
TRBD1,TRBJ1-1,TRBV7-9,-,CASSQQGINTEAFF,TGTGCCAGCAGCCAACAGGGGATAAACACTGAAGCTTTCTTT
-,TRBJ2-1,TRBV5-1,-,CASSLVRGEDNEQFF,TGCGCCAGCAGCTTGGTCAGGGGAGAGGACAATGAGCAGTTCTTC
TRBD2,TRBJ2-7,TRBV30,-,CAWSYRTSGSYEQYF,TGTGCCTGGAGTTACCGGACTAGCGGATCCTACGAGCAGTACTTC
-,TRBJ2-7,TRBV4-3,-,CASSQEHSSYEQYF,TGCGCCAGCAGCCAAGAGCACAGCTCCTACGAGCAGTACTTC
TRBD2,TRBJ2-3,TRBV5-1,-,CASSLGLAGGPTDTQYF,TGCGCCAGCAGCTTGGGACTAGCGGGAGGGCCGACAGATACGCAGTATTTT
-,TRBJ2-2,TRBV25-1,-,CASSGVGGHSTGELFF,TGTGCCAGCTCGGGGGTCGGGGGACATAGCACCGGGGAGCTGTTTTTT
TRBD2,TRBJ2-4,TRBV6-1,-,CASSEFLAGPGIQYF,TGTGCCAGCAGTGAATTCCTAGCGGGACCGGGCATTCAGTACTTC
-,TRBJ2-6,TRBV27,few,CASSFSGANVLTF,TGTGCCAGCAGTTTCTCTGGGGCCAACGTCCTGACTTTC
-,TRBJ2-7,TRBV5-1,-,CASSLASGTTEQYF,TGCGCCAGCAGCTTGGCCTCCGGGACAACTGAGCAGTACTTC
TRBD1,TRBJ2-5,TRBV28,-,CASIQRDSPKQYF,TGTGCCAGCATCCAGAGGGACAGCCCGAAGCAGTACTTC
-,TRBJ2-2,TRBV11-1,-,CASSPRTTTGELFF,TGTGCCAGCAGCCCGCGGACGACAACCGGGGAGCTGTTTTTT
-,TRBJ1-1,TRBV27,-,CASSFGGSFEAFF,TGTGCCAGCAGTTTCGGGGGCAGTTTTGAAGCTTTCTTT
-,TRBJ2-6,TRBV5-1,once,CASSLVHGANVLTF,TGCGCCAGCAGCTTGGTACATGGGGCCAACGTCCTGACTTTC
-,TRBJ2-7,TRBV5-1,once,CASSTDREGEQYF,TGCGCCAGCAGTACCGACAGGGAGGGCGAGCAGTACTTC
-,TRBJ2-5,TRBV5-8,-,CASSLELLQETQYF,TGTGCCAGCAGCTTGGAGCTACTCCAAGAGACCCAGTACTTC
-,TRBJ1-1,TRBV29-1,-,CSVGPRWGMNTEAFF,TGCAGCGTTGGGCCCAGGTGGGGGATGAACACTGAAGCTTTCTTT
-,TRBJ1-1,TRBV7-8,-,CASSLVRGNTEAFF,TGTGCCAGCAGCTTAGTCCGCGGGAACACTGAAGCTTTCTTT
TRBD1,TRBJ2-2,TRBV5-1,once,CASSTGQGGVELFF,TGCGCCAGCAGCACTGGACAGGGTGGGGTGGAGCTGTTTTTT
-,TRBJ2-7,TRBV2,few,CASSVAGSVSEQYF,TGTGCCAGCAGTGTTGCCGGGAGTGTTTCCGAGCAGTACTTC
TRBD1,TRBJ1-2,TRBV5-1,-,CASSPGQGVDGYTF,TGCGCCAGCAGCCCCGGACAGGGGGTCGACGGCTACACCTTC
-,TRBJ1-1,TRBV6-7,few,CARDRFDTEAFF,TGTGCCAGAGACAGGTTCGACACTGAAGCTTTCTTT
-,TRBJ2-3,TRBV5-4,-,CAYSPWDDTQYF,TGTGCGTATTCGCCTTGGGACGATACGCAGTATTTT
TRBD1,TRBJ2-1,TRBV5-1,once,CASSLSGQGANEQFF,TGCGCCAGCAGCTTGTCGGGACAGGGAGCAAATGAGCAGTTCTTC